This T cell receptor beta chain was observed in a study of blood T cell repertoires in COVID-19. Study-wide context: Samples of COVID-19 (acute and convalescent) were obtained from the United States, Italy and Spain. Nucleic acid was either cDNA or gDNA, and it came from T cells, B-cell-depleted T cells, or PBMCs.

Original data processing: Amplification of reference gene primers provided the estimated nucleated cell counts. The assay was immunoSEQ multiplex PCR, and TCRdb's table has in-frame clones only and misses some. V and J calls and clone size are given by that table; D and trimming were obtained from the DNA. The sample lists tens of thousands of clones, approximately 85% occurring once. This CDR3 has 15 residues. V gave up 5 bases and J gave up 8 bases; unmatched junction bases: 6. Germline V gene sequence: CDR1 MNHEY, CDR2 SVGEGT. The receptor comes from a human donor in a cohort sampled during active COVID-19. The sample consisted of peripheral blood. This chain uses TRBV6-2 or TRBV6-3 with TRBJ2-1, with TRBD2 identical over 13 bases. This CDR3 is CASSPPGLAGYEQFF. In DNA, the CDR3 is TGTGCCAGCAGTCCCCCGGGACTAGCGGGATATGAGCAGTTCTTC.